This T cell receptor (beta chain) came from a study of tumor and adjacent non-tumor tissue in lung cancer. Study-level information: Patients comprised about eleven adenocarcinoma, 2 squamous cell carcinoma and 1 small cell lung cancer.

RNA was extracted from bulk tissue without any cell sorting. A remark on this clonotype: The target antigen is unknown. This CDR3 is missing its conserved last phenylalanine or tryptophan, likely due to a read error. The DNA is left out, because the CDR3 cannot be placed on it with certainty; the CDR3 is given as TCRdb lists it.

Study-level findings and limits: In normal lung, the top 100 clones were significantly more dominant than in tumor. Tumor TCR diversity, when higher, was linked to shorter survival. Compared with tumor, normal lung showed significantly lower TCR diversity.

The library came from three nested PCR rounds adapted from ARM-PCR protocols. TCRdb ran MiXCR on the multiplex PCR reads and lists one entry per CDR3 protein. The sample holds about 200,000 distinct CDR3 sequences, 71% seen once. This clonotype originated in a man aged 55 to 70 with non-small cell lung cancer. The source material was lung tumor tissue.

This chain's CDR3 is CSATGPGLAGTYEQYS. The V gene is TRBV20-1, the J gene TRBJ2-7; TRBD2, as called in the table, went unchecked against the DNA. Per the germline V gene, CDR1 is DFQATT and CDR2 is SNEGSKA (reference sequence). From its first to its last residue, the CDR3 has 16 amino acids.